The T cell receptor beta chain under discussion was sequenced for a study of T cells expressing NK-cell markers. Background on the study: Within the sequenced cohort of eight donors, seven exhibited HCMV seropositivity and one was seronegative.

TCRdb reprocessed the 5' RACE reads and reports one entry per CDR3 protein, with no DNA. The listing contains 300,000 to 450,000 distinct CDR3 sequences. CDR1 DFQATT and CDR2 SNEGSKA come from the germline V gene (reference sequence). This CDR3 comprises 15 residues. This TCR derives from a man between 18 and 69 years old in good health. The gene calls are TRBV20-1 and TRBJ2-7; TCRdb reports TRBD1, a call that lacks DNA to check it against. Source material: blood T cells: a sorted CD56 or NKG2C T cell subset, CD4+ or CD8+ T cells, or bulk PBMC T cells (not recorded which). CDR3: CSAPLLRGSSYEQYF.